The 25 T cell receptor beta chains presented below share a single source sample, sequenced in a study of blood T cell repertoires in COVID-19. Profiling relied on immunoSEQ multiplex PCR, and the TCRdb table lists in-frame clones only, not all of them. The sample shows roughly 250,000 clones, approximately 79% of them seen only once. Sequenced material: peripheral blood. Receptors were obtained from a woman between 35 and 50 years old with active or convalescent COVID-19.

The rearrangement uses TRBV6-4 and TRBJ1-2; 7 nucleotides agree with TRBD1. Per the germline V gene, CDR1 is MRHNA and CDR2 is SNTAGT. The V segment lost 6 bases and the J segment 8 bases; nucleotides outside the gene matches: 9. The CDR3 runs 13 residues. The CDR3 reads CASRRTGFGGYTF. The CDR3 nucleotides are TGTGCCAGCAGGAGGACAGGTTTCGGCGGCTACACCTTC.

The chain is built from TRBV19 and TRBJ2-5, with 13 positions matching TRBD2. V lost 3 bases and J lost 5; bases outside the gene matches: 0. The CDR3 is 14 amino acids. The germline V gene has CDR1 LNHDA and CDR2 SQIVND (reference sequence). The CDR3 bases are TGTGCCAGTAGTATGACTAGCGGGAGGGAGACCCAGTACTTC. This gives the protein CASSMTSGRETQYF.

This clone occurred a few times. The chain has TRBV7-9 and TRBJ2-2, with D uncertain. The germline V gene encodes CDR1 SEHNR and CDR2 FQNEAQ (reference sequence). This CDR3 has 14 amino acids. V shed 2 bases and J shed 8 bases, with 12 bases lying between them. The CDR3 DNA sequence: TGTGCCAGCAGCTTATCTCTCCCCGCGGGGGAGCTGTTTTTT. Its protein product is CASSLSLPAGELFF.

The genes are TRBV5-1 and TRBJ2-7; a weak D match, TRBD1 (6 bases). V shed 3 bases and J shed 5 bases, with 9 bases lying between them. Germline values: CDR1 SGHRS, CDR2 YFSETQ. CDR3 size: 12 residues. CDR3 bases: TGCGCCAGCAGCTGGTCAGGGGACGAGCAGTACTTC. It codes for CASSWSGDEQYF.

This clone was observed a few times. The chain has TRBV25-1 and TRBJ2-3; 7 nucleotides match TRBD2. The CDR3 is 11 amino acids. The V gene's germline CDR1 is MGHDK and CDR2 SYGVNS. The J segment lost 6 bases and the V segment lost 7 bases, leaving 1 base of the junction unmatched. This CDR3 reads CASTAGDTQYF. In nucleotides, the CDR3 is TGTGCCAGCACAGCGGGGGATACGCAGTATTTT.

The rearrangement links TRBV7-9 to TRBJ2-7; tentatively, D is TRBD2 (6 bases). The germline V gene encodes CDR1 SEHNR and CDR2 FQNEAQ (reference sequence). The V end was cut by 1 base, the J end by 0 bases, with 7 bases between. CDR3 length: 14 amino acids. The CDR3 spells CASSLGLGSYEQYF. The CDR3 DNA sequence: TGTGCCAGCAGCTTAGGACTAGGCTCCTACGAGCAGTACTTC.

The J gene is TRBJ1-5, the V gene TRBV27; tentative D call: TRBD1 (5 bases). V lost 3 bases, J lost 4 bases, and 10 bases lay in between. CDR1 is MNHEY, CDR2 SMNVEV, per germline (reference sequence). The length of the CDR3 is 14 residues. CDR3 in DNA: TGTGCCAGCAGTTTCTCGAAGGGGAATCAGCCCCAGCATTTT. Its translation: CASSFSKGNQPQHF.

The chain employs TRBV10-1 and TRBJ2-3, with 8 bases matching TRBD2. CDR1 and CDR2 from the germline V gene are WNHNN and SYGVQD (reference sequence). Unmatched junction bases numbered 3, after V lost 0 bases and J lost 4 bases. The length of the CDR3 is 15 residues. The CDR3 region has the DNA TGCGCCAGCAGTGAGTCGACCGGGGGGGCAGATACGCAGTATTTT. It is translated as CASSESTGGADTQYF.

J is TRBJ2-2 and V is TRBV5-6, with D possibly TRBD1 on 6 matching bases. This CDR3 is 15 amino acids long. CDR1 is SGHDT and CDR2 is YYEEEE in the germline V gene. Trimming took off 3 bases at V and 8 bases at J, with 17 bases between the two ends. CDR3 amino acids: CASSSGNRAGGELFF. CDR3 bases: TGTGCCAGCAGCTCCGGAAACAGGGCAGGAGGGGAGCTGTTTTTT.

V and J are TRBV7-2 and TRBJ1-1; unclear D gene. The CDR3 length is 13 residues. V shed 4 bases and J shed 2 bases, with 8 bases lying between them. The germline CDR1 and CDR2 sequences are SGHTA and FQGNSA. As DNA, the CDR3 is TGTGCCAGCAGCTGGCCCCCAAACACTGAAGCTTTCTTT. Protein product: CASSWPPNTEAFF. The variable domain in full, completed from reference TRBV7-2 and TRBJ1-1, reads GAGVSQSPSNKVTEKGKDVELRCDPISGHTALYWYRQSLGQGLEFLIYFQGNSAPDKSGLPSDRFSAERTGGSVSTLTIQRTQQEDSAVYLCASSWPPNTEAFFGQGTRLTVV.

V gene TRBV14 combines with J gene TRBJ1-2, with 7 bases that match TRBD1. This CDR3 is built from 15 residues. V lost 4 bases to trimming and J lost 1 base; unmatched junction nucleotides: 6. Germline lookup yields CDR1 SGHDN and CDR2 FVKESK. CDR3 coding DNA: TGTGCCAGCAGCCCCCGACAGGGAGGTAACTATGGCTACACCTTC. This translates into CASSPRQGGNYGYTF.

This chain uses TRBV24-1 with TRBJ2-1, with 9 bases lining up with TRBD2. Germline assignment: CDR1 KGHDR and CDR2 SFDVKD. The length of the CDR3 is 15 residues. V was clipped by 8 bases and J by 3 bases; unmatched bases: 7. Here the CDR3 DNA reads TGTGCCACCACCTCCGGGACTAGCAGCTACAATGAGCAGTTCTTC. This codes for CATTSGTSSYNEQFF.

The CDR3 DNA sequence: TGTGCCAGCAGTGCCCGTTCGACTGGATCACCCCTCCACTTT. Translation: CASSARSTGSPLHF. The chain employs TRBV6-4 and TRBJ1-6; D unclear. This CDR3 has 14 amino acids. V was shortened by 4 bases and J by 10 bases, with 14 bases between the two germline ends. Germline assignment: CDR1 MRHNA and CDR2 SNTAGT.

J is TRBJ1-2 and V is TRBV30, with TRBD1 matching 8 bases. Germline V gene sequence: CDR1 GTSNPN, CDR2 SVGIG (reference sequence). The CDR3 sequence is 11 residues long. V shed 6 bases, J shed 6 bases, and the junction held 3 bases outside the gene matches. The CDR3 sequence is CACPTGDGYTF. The DNA of the CDR3 is TGTGCCTGTCCGACAGGGGATGGCTACACCTTC.

This clone has just a few counts. The chain uses TRBV18 and TRBJ2-1; 9 nucleotides agree with TRBD2. The CDR3 totals 14 residues. In germline, CDR1 is KGHSH, CDR2 LQKENI. The V segment lost 3 bases and the J segment 3 bases; nucleotides outside the gene matches: 0. The CDR3 DNA is TGTGCCAGCTCACCTAGCGGGGGCTACAATGAGCAGTTCTTC. Encoded protein: CASSPSGGYNEQFF.

The chain has TRBV5-1 and TRBJ1-2; D is undetermined. The length of the CDR3 is 13 residues. The V gene's germline CDR1 is SGHRS and CDR2 YFSETQ. Trimming pared 7 bases from V and 4 bases from J, leaving 14 bases between. The CDR3 is CASSQEGGYGYTF. The CDR3 nucleotides read TGCGCCAGCTCTCAAGAGGGAGGCTATGGCTACACCTTC.

The J gene is TRBJ1-1, the V gene TRBV19; 9 positions match TRBD1. This CDR3 has 15 residues. The trim removed 3 bases at V and 6 bases at J, leaving 8 bases unmatched. CDR1 and CDR2 from the germline V gene are LNHDA and SQIVND (reference sequence). CDR3 nucleotide sequence: TGTGCCAGTAGTATCAGGACAGGGGCATGGCCTGAAGCTTTCTTT. Protein sequence: CASSIRTGAWPEAFF. The full variable domain, completed using reference TRBV19 and TRBJ1-1, is DGGITQSPKYLFRKEGQNVTLSCEQNLNHDAMYWYRQDPGQGLRLIYYSQIVNDFQKGDIAEGYSVSREKKESFPLTVTSAQKNPTAFYLCASSIRTGAWPEAFFGQGTRLTVV.

V gene TRBV6-5 combines with J gene TRBJ1-1; TRBD1 is a possible D gene (5 bases). CDR3 size: 15 residues. V gave up 0 bases and J gave up 5 bases, with 13 bases separating them. Per germline, CDR1 MNHEY and CDR2 SVGAGI. The CDR3 sequence: CASSYSMRGTTEAFF. The CDR3 DNA is TGTGCCAGCAGTTACTCGATGCGGGGGACGACTGAAGCTTTCTTT.

The chain couples TRBV3-1 (or the pseudogene TRBV3-2) to TRBJ2-5; 7 bases match TRBD1. With 4 bases clipped from V and 9 bases from J, the junction kept 23 bases outside the gene matches. This CDR3 spans 18 amino acids. CDR1 LGHDT and CDR2 YNNKEL come from the germline V gene (reference sequence). CDR3 DNA sequence: TGTGCCAGCAGCCCCCAAAACTATATGGACAGGCACAGCTACGCCCAGTACTTC. It is translated as CASSPQNYMDRHSYAQYF.

The chain carries TRBV18 and TRBJ1-3; perhaps TRBD1 as D (6 bases). CDR1 is KGHSH and CDR2 is LQKENI in the germline V gene. The ends were cut back, 6 bases at V and 0 bases at J, with 12 bases in the middle. The CDR3 is 15 residues long. The CDR3 nucleotides are TGTGCCAGCTCCCAGGACAGTTTCTCTGGAAACACCATATATTTT. Translation gives CASSQDSFSGNTIYF.

This chain uses TRBV9 with TRBJ2-1; D is possibly TRBD2 (5 bases). Per germline, CDR1 SGDLS and CDR2 YYNGEE. Trimming pared 2 bases from V and 3 bases from J, leaving 15 bases between. CDR3 length: 16 residues. The CDR3 here is CASSVGGQTLYNEQFF. In DNA, the CDR3 is TGTGCCAGCAGCGTCGGCGGGCAAACACTCTACAATGAGCAGTTCTTC. The variable domain in full, completed from reference TRBV9 and TRBJ2-1, reads DSGVTQTPKHLITATGQRVTLRCSPRSGDLSVYWYQQSLDQGLQFLIQYYNGEERAKGNILERFSAQQFPDLHSELNLSSLELGDSALYFCASSVGGQTLYNEQFFGPGTRLTVL.

J is TRBJ2-2 and V is TRBV10-3; possible D gene TRBD1, 6 bases. V lost 6 bases to trimming and J lost 6 bases, with 14 bases between them. CDR1 and CDR2 (germline): ENHRY, SYGVKD. The CDR3 sequence is 14 residues long. The CDR3: CAIRPTGSAGELFF. The CDR3 DNA is TGTGCCATCAGGCCGACAGGTTCGGCCGGGGAGCTGTTTTTT.

The rearrangement links TRBV7-9 to TRBJ1-5; D unclear. The CDR3 sequence is 15 residues long. Germline CDR1 reads SEHNR; CDR2 reads FQNEAQ (reference sequence). Trimming cost V 0 bases and J 0 bases, with 6 bases left between them. In DNA form, the CDR3 reads TGTGCCAGCAGCTTAGCAGGGAGTAGCAATCAGCCCCAGCATTTT. Translation: CASSLAGSSNQPQHF.

This chain uses TRBV11-2 with TRBJ2-1; D ambiguous. Trimming removed 5 bases at V and 7 bases at J, with 18 bases between. Germline loops: CDR1 SGHAT, CDR2 FQNNGV. The CDR3 is 15 residues long. The CDR3 loop reads CASSAVGTKRNEQFF. The DNA for the CDR3 is TGTGCCAGCAGCGCGGTGGGTACGAAAAGAAATGAGCAGTTCTTC.

This rearrangement joins TRBV28 to TRBJ2-3; 10 nucleotides match TRBD2. Germline lookup yields CDR1 MDHEN and CDR2 SYDVKM. The J segment lost 2 bases and the V segment lost 6 bases, leaving 5 bases of the junction unmatched. This CDR3 is 15 amino acids long. This chain's CDR3 is CASSQRGGFTDTQYF. CDR3 sequence (DNA): TGTGCCAGCAGCCAGCGGGGGGGCTTCACAGATACGCAGTATTTT. Using reference TRBV28 and TRBJ2-3 for the parts outside the CDR3, the full variable domain is DVKVTQSSRYLVKRTGEKVFLECVQDMDHENMFWYRQDPGLGLRLIYFSYDVKMKEKGDIPEGYSVSREKKERFSLILESASTNQTSMYLCASSQRGGFTDTQYFGPGTRLTVL.